Listed below are T cell receptor beta chains from one sample, sequenced in a study of cytomegalovirus exposure and HLA in healthy donors. TCRdb keeps only in-frame clones here, not all; method: immunoSEQ multiplex PCR. The table has 100,000 to 120,000 clones, 78% seen once. Sequenced: PBMCs. These receptors came from a woman in her 30s in good health and CMV-seronegative. Both conserved end residues are part of each CDR3. Each record gives: CDR3 length, D gene, V gene, J gene, clone size, CDR3 DNA, CDR3 protein. D genes are given only for firm matches. Clone size, where shown, is once, few, many, or a class for clones that have expanded.

>14|NA|TRBV7-8|TRBJ1-4|NA
TGTGCCAGCAGCTTAGACAGGAGTAATGAAAAACTGTTTTTT
CASSLDRSNEKLFF
>14|NA|TRBV6-1|TRBJ2-7|NA
TGTGCCAGCAGGGCCGTACAGAGCTCCTACGAGCAGTACTTC
CASRAVQSSYEQYF
>16|TRBD2|TRBV7-2|TRBJ2-1|few
TGTGCCAGCAGCTCCTTTTGGGCGGGGGGGCGGAATGAGCAGTTCTTC
CASSSFWAGGRNEQFF
>16|TRBD2|TRBV2|TRBJ2-2|NA
TGTGCCAGCAGGACAACTAGCGAGGGGTACACCGGGGAGCTGTTTTTT
CASRTTSEGYTGELFF
>15|NA|TRBV7-9|TRBJ1-5|NA
TGTGCCAGCAGCTTAGTTGGTACAGGGTCGCAGCCCCAGCATTTT
CASSLVGTGSQPQHF
>17|TRBD1|TRBV5-4|TRBJ1-3|NA
TGTGCCAGCAGCGGGGGTGGGGACAGCCCCTTTGGAAACACCATATATTTT
CASSGGGDSPFGNTIYF
>17|TRBD2|TRBV4-1|TRBJ2-4|few
TGCGCCAGCAGCCATGGTAGGAGACTAGCGGAAAGATCCACTCAGTACTTC
CASSHGRRLAERSTQYF
>14|TRBD1|TRBV13|TRBJ2-7|NA
TGTGCCAGCAGCTTCGGGACAGGAAATTACGAGCAGTACTTC
CASSFGTGNYEQYF
>13|TRBD1|TRBV9|TRBJ1-1|NA
TGTGCCAGCAGCGCGACAGGGGACACTGAAGCTTTCTTT
CASSATGDTEAFF
>14|TRBD1|TRBV2|TRBJ2-5|NA
TGTGCCAGCAGCCAAGACAGGGATCAAGAGACCCAGTACTTC
CASSQDRDQETQYF
>15|NA|TRBV6-1|TRBJ1-2|NA
TGTGCCAGCAGTGACGGCCCTCGGGGAGGCTATGGCTACACCTTC
CASSDGPRGGYGYTF
>15|NA|TRBV7-9|TRBJ1-2|NA
TGTGCCAGCAGCCGATTAGACGACAGGCGTTATGGCTACACCTTC
CASSRLDDRRYGYTF
>12|TRBD1|TRBV27|TRBJ2-7|NA
TGTGCCAGCAGTCGACAGGGAAGCGAGCAGTACTTC
CASSRQGSEQYF
>14|NA|TRBV10-2|TRBJ1-1|NA
TGCGCCAGCAGTGAGTTACAGGGTGGGGCTGAAGCTTTCTTT
CASSELQGGAEAFF
>15|TRBD1|TRBV4-3|TRBJ1-6|few
TGCGCCAGCAGCCAAGAGGGGACAGGGTATTCACCCCTCCACTTT
CASSQEGTGYSPLHF
>14|TRBD2|TRBV6-1|TRBJ2-1|NA
TGTGCCAGCAACCCGGGAGGACTATACAATGAGCAGTTCTTC
CASNPGGLYNEQFF
>14|TRBD2|TRBV29-1|TRBJ2-5|NA
TGCAGCGTTGATCCCGGCGGGAGCGGGGAGACCCAGTACTTC
CSVDPGGSGETQYF
>12|NA|TRBV28|TRBJ2-7|NA
TGTGCCAGCAACACAGACTACTACGAGCAGTACTTC
CASNTDYYEQYF
>12|NA|TRBV28|TRBJ2-7|NA
TGTGCCAGCAGACAATCAACCTACGAGCAGTACTTC
CASRQSTYEQYF
>13|NA|TRBV30|TRBJ2-7|NA
TGTGCCTGGAGTCACTCGAGAGCCTACGAGCAGTACTTC
CAWSHSRAYEQYF
>11|TRBD1|TRBV2|TRBJ2-1|NA
TGTGCCAGCAGCGCTGACAGGGCTCAGTTCTTC
CASSADRAQFF
>15|TRBD2|TRBV9|TRBJ2-1|NA
TGTGCCAGCAGCCCACTTGGCGCGGGAGGGAATGAGCAGTTCTTC
CASSPLGAGGNEQFF
>15|NA|TRBV5-1|TRBJ2-2|NA
TGCGCCAGCAGCTTGGAACTAGATTTCACCGGGGAGCTGTTTTTT
CASSLELDFTGELFF
>12|NA|TRBV29-1|TRBJ2-5|NA
TGCAGCGTTGACGGGATAGGGGAGACCCAGTACTTC
CSVDGIGETQYF
>12|TRBD1|TRBV27|TRBJ1-1|NA
TGTGCCAGCAGTTCAGGGGGCCGACGGGCTTTCTTT
CASSSGGRRAFF
>13|TRBD1|TRBV2|TRBJ2-1|NA
TGTGCCAGCAGTGACCGCAGGGGGAGTGAGCAGTTCTTC
CASSDRRGSEQFF
>12|NA|TRBV6-1|TRBJ1-1|few
TGTGCCAGCCGTTCCTCCACCGGGGAAGCTTTCTTT
CASRSSTGEAFF
>19|NA|TRBV15|TRBJ2-2|NA
TGTGCCACCAGCAGAGCGGCGGGGGCCTGGAATTCGAACACCGGGGAGCTGTTTTTT
CATSRAAGAWNSNTGELFF
>14|TRBD1|TRBV2|TRBJ1-5|NA
TGTGCCAGCAAAGGGGACAGGATCAATCAGCCCCAGCATTTT
CASKGDRINQPQHF
>17|NA|TRBV14|TRBJ2-3|NA
TGTGCCAGCAGCCGCCCCGAAGGACAGTGGAGCACAGATACGCAGTATTTT
CASSRPEGQWSTDTQYF
>15|NA|TRBV4-3|TRBJ1-5|few
TGCGCCAGCAGCCAAGACACATCTAGCAATCAGCCCCAGCATTTT
CASSQDTSSNQPQHF
>14|NA|TRBV9|TRBJ1-1|NA
TGTGCCAGCAGCGTAGCAGGGGTGAACACTGAAGCTTTCTTT
CASSVAGVNTEAFF
>16|NA|TRBV7-2|TRBJ1-1|NA
TGTGCCAGCAGGGAAGGGGCAGGTAGCATGAACACTGAAGCTTTCTTT
CASREGAGSMNTEAFF
>13|TRBD1|TRBV28|TRBJ1-5|NA
TGTGCCAGTGGGACAGCAAGCAATCAGCCCCAGCATTTT
CASGTASNQPQHF
>15|TRBD1|TRBV28|TRBJ1-4|few
TGTGCCAGCAGTTTAACGGGACAGGGGAATGAAAAACTGTTTTTT
CASSLTGQGNEKLFF
>17|TRBD1|TRBV28|TRBJ2-2|NA
TGTGCCAGCAGTCAGAGGACAGGGACCCTCTACACCGGGGAGCTGTTTTTT
CASSQRTGTLYTGELFF
>16|TRBD1|TRBV7-2|TRBJ2-5|NA
TGTGCCAGCAGCTTCTCGGGACAGGGGGTTCAAGGGACCCAGTACTTC
CASSFSGQGVQGTQYF
>17|TRBD2|TRBV28|TRBJ2-7|once
TGTGCCAGCAGTTTATCCTATCCGGGACTAGCGGGACACGAGCAGTACTTC
CASSLSYPGLAGHEQYF
>13|NA|TRBV7-6|TRBJ1-5|once
TGTGCCAGCAGCCGGACAGTCAATCAGCCCCAGCATTTT
CASSRTVNQPQHF
>13|NA|TRBV7-2|TRBJ2-7|NA
TGTGCCAGCAGCTTACCCCCTACCTACGAGCAGTACTTC
CASSLPPTYEQYF
>13|NA|TRBV25-1|TRBJ2-2|NA
TGTGCGGTCCAGGGTACGAACACCGGGGAGCTGTTTTTT
CAVQGTNTGELFF
>13|NA|TRBV18|TRBJ1-1|NA
TGTGCCAGCTCACCCAGGGAAGACACTGAAGCTTTCTTT
CASSPREDTEAFF
>15|TRBD1|TRBV6-9|TRBJ2-7|NA
TGTGCCAGCAGTGAACCGGGACAGCAACCCTACGAGCAGTACTTC
CASSEPGQQPYEQYF
>15|NA|TRBV7-9|TRBJ2-7|NA
TGTGCCAGCAGCCAACCGGGACTCCCGGCGGTCGAGCAGTACTTC
CASSQPGLPAVEQYF
>16|TRBD1|TRBV6-1|TRBJ2-5|NA
TGTGCCAGCAGTGAACTGGGACAGGGGCCCCAAGAGACCCAGTACTTC
CASSELGQGPQETQYF
>14|NA|TRBV5-1|TRBJ2-3|NA
TGCGCCAGCAGCTTGGGGACTAGCACAGATACGCAGTATTTT
CASSLGTSTDTQYF
>15|NA|TRBV28|TRBJ2-7|NA
TGTGCCAGCAGTTCCCCCGGCACAGGGTTCCACGAGCAGTACTTC
CASSSPGTGFHEQYF
>15|TRBD1|TRBV6-5|TRBJ2-7|NA
TGTGCCAGCAGTGCCTCCGGGACAGCCTCCTACGAGCAGTACTTC
CASSASGTASYEQYF
>14|TRBD2|TRBV11-2|TRBJ2-3|NA
TGTGCCAGCATTAGACTAGCGGGGGGGGATACGCAGTATTTT
CASIRLAGGDTQYF
>18|TRBD1|TRBV7-2|TRBJ2-2|NA
TGTGCCAGCAGCTTAGCGGGACAGGGATTCGCGAACACCGGGGAGCTGTTTTTT
CASSLAGQGFANTGELFF
>13|TRBD2|TRBV5-1|TRBJ2-7|NA
TGCGCCAGCAGGGCGGGGGGTAGGCACGAGCAGTACTTC
CASRAGGRHEQYF